The clone carrying this T cell receptor (beta chain) is a singleton in its sample. The sample belongs to a study of blood T cell repertoires in COVID-19. Study as a whole: Samples of COVID-19 (acute and convalescent) were obtained from the United States, Italy and Spain. T cells, B-cell-depleted T cells, or PBMCs supplied cDNA or gDNA.

Original processing notes: Researchers report that nucleated cell counts were estimated from reference gene primer amplification. Only in-frame clones appear in the TCRdb table, and some are missing; sequencing was by immunoSEQ multiplex PCR. V and J calls and clone size are those listed in that table; D and trimming were worked out from the DNA. The sample contains under 75,000 clones, about 81% of which appear only once. CDR1 is LGHNA, CDR2 YNFKEQ, per germline. The CDR3 extends over 15 amino acids. V lost 2 bases to trimming and J lost 6 bases; unmatched junction nucleotides: 9. The V gene is TRBV4-2, the J gene TRBJ1-2; TRBD1 matches 7 bases. The source of this sequence is an elderly man with acute or convalescent COVID-19. The sequencing sample was made of peripheral blood. For the CDR3, the DNA is TGTGCCAGCAGCCAAAACGCCGGGACAGAGAATGGCTACACCTTC. Its protein product is CASSQNAGTENGYTF.